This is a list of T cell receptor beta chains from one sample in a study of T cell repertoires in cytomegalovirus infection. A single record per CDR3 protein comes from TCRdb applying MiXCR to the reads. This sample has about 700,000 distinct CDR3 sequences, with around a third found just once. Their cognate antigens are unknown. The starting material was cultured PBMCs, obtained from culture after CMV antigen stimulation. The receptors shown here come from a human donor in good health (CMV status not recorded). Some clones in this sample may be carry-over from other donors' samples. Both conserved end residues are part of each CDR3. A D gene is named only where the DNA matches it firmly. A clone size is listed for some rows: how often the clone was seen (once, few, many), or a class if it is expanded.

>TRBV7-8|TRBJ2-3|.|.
CASSQLTGVSGDADTQYF
TGTGCCAGCAGCCAACTTACGGGGGTCTCGGGAGACGCAGATACGCAGTATTTT
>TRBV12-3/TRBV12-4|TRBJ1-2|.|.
CASSFMGGYTF
TGTGCCAGCAGTTTCATGGGCGGCTACACCTTC
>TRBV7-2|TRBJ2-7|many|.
CASSDRPAETEQYF
TGTGCCAGCAGCGACCGGCCTGCCGAAACCGAGCAGTACTTC
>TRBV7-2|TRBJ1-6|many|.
CASSPRVSPLHF
TGTGCCAGCAGCCCCAGGGTTTCACCCCTCCACTTT
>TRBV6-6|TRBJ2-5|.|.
CARGRGGGRLETQYF
TGTGCCAGGGGCAGGGGGGGGGGCCGCCTAGAGACCCAGTACTTC
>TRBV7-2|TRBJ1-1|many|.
CASSLDREDEAFF
TGTGCCAGCAGCTTAGACAGGGAGGATGAAGCTTTCTTT
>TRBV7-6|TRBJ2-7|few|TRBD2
CASSFSLAGGTSGEQYF
TGTGCCAGCAGCTTTAGTCTAGCGGGAGGCACTTCGGGCGAGCAGTACTTC
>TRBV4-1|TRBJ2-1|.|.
CASSQVFWLDNEQFF
TGCGCCAGCAGCCAAGTATTCTGGCTAGACAATGAGCAGTTCTTC
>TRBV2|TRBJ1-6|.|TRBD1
CASRMLRRQGRSPLHF
TGTGCCAGCAGAATGTTGAGGAGACAGGGACGTTCACCCCTCCACTTT
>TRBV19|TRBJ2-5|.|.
CASSTEPYQETQYF
TGTGCCAGTAGTACAGAGCCGTACCAAGAGACCCAGTACTTC
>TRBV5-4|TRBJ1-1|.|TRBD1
CASSGSGGTGGTEAFF
TGTGCCAGCAGCGGGAGTGGGGGGACAGGGGGCACTGAAGCTTTCTTT
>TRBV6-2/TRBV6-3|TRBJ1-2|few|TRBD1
CASSDGGQLYGYTF
TGTGCCAGCAGTGACGGGGGACAGCTCTATGGCTACACCTTC
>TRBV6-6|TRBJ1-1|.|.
CANSRDIGEAFF
TGTGCCAACAGCCGGGACATTGGTGAAGCTTTCTTT
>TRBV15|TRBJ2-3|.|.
CATSRDLISRQADTQYF
TGTGCCACCAGCAGAGATCTGATCTCGCGGCAGGCAGATACGCAGTATTTT
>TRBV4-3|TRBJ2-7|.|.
CASSQDIRPGYEQYF
TGCGCCAGCAGCCAAGATATAAGGCCTGGTTACGAGCAGTACTTC
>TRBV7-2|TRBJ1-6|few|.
CASSLDGGTPLHF
TGTGCCAGCAGCTTAGATGGGGGTACCCCCCTCCACTTT
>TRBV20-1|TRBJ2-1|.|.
CSASPPGGAYNEQFF
TGCAGTGCTAGCCCTCCTGGCGGGGCCTACAATGAGCAGTTCTTC
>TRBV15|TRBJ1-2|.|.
CATSRDGLYGYTF
TGTGCCACCAGCAGGGACGGACTCTATGGCTACACCTTC
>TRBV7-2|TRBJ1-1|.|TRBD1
CASSAGTGWNTEAFF
TGTGCCAGCAGCGCCGGGACAGGGTGGAACACTGAAGCTTTCTTT
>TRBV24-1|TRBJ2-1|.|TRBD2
CATSDGTSGSYDEQFF
TGTGCCACCAGTGACGGGACTAGCGGATCATATGATGAGCAGTTCTTC
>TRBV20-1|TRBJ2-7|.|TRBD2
CSARDRRLAGAKEQYF
TGCAGTGCTAGAGATCGGCGGCTAGCGGGAGCAAAAGAGCAGTACTTC
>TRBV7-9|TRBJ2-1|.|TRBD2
CASSPSGAGNEQFF
TGTGCCAGCAGCCCGAGCGGGGCAGGGAATGAGCAGTTCTTC
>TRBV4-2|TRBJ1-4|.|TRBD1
CASSQADRGRSNEKLFF
TGTGCCAGCAGCCAGGCGGACAGGGGGCGATCTAATGAAAAACTGTTTTTT
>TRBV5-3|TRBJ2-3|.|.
CASSPDGGRADTHYF
TGTGCCAGCAGCCCCGATGGGGGGCGGGCAGATACGCACTATTTT
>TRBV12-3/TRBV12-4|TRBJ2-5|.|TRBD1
CASSQRQGSQYF
TGTGCCAGCAGCCAAAGACAGGGGTCGCAGTACTTC
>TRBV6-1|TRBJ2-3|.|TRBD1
CASSQDRGGTDTQYF
TGTGCCAGCAGCCAAGACAGGGGAGGTACAGATACGCAGTATTTT
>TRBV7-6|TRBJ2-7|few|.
CASSSTIRSGAGEQYF
TGTGCCAGCAGCTCGACTATTCGGAGCGGCGCGGGGGAGCAGTACTTC
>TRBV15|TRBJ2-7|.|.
CATSREGAYEQYF
TGTGCCACCAGCAGGGAAGGGGCCTACGAGCAGTACTTC
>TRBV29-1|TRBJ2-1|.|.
CSVKPGSRREQFF
TGCAGCGTTAAACCGGGATCTAGGAGGGAGCAGTTCTTC
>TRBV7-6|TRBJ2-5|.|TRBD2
CASGAGGPGKTQYF
TGTGCCAGCGGGGCGGGAGGGCCGGGAAAGACCCAGTACTTC
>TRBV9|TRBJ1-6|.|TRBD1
CASSDPTGALNSPLHF
TGTGCCAGCAGCGACCCGACAGGGGCCCTAAATTCACCCCTCCACTTT
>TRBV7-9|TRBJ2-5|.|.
CASSSRWGGEETQYF
TGTGCCAGCAGCTCGCGGTGGGGCGGAGAAGAGACCCAGTACTTC
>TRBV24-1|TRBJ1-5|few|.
CATSNSNQPQHF
TGTGCCACCTCAAATAGCAATCAGCCCCAGCATTTT
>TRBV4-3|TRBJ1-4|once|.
CASSPGAHEKLFF
TGCGCCAGCAGCCCGGGAGCCCATGAAAAACTGTTTTTT
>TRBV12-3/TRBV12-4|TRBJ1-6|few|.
CASSLSGLVGNSPLHF
TGTGCCAGCAGTTTGAGCGGTTTAGTGGGAAATTCACCCCTCCACTTT
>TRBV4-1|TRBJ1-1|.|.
CASSQVTGTMNTEAFF
TGCGCCAGCAGCCAAGTAACCGGGACCATGAACACTGAAGCTTTCTTT
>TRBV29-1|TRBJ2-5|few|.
CSVEVTAQETQYF
TGCAGCGTTGAAGTAACAGCCCAAGAGACCCAGTACTTC
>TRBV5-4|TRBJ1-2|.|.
CASSLDKGSPGYTF
TGTGCCAGCAGCCTAGACAAGGGAAGCCCTGGCTACACCTTC
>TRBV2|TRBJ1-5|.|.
CASTGAGGSVPQHF
TGTGCCAGCACCGGGGCAGGTGGTAGTGTTCCCCAGCATTTT
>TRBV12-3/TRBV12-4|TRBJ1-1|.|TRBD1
CASSRGTGGFTEAFF
TGTGCCAGCAGTCGCGGGACAGGGGGATTCACTGAAGCTTTCTTT
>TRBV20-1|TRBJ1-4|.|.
CSANSRVFNEKLFF
TGCAGTGCTAACTCCAGAGTCTTTAATGAAAAACTGTTTTTT
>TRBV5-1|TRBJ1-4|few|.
CASSLGPSNNEKLFF
TGCGCCAGCAGCTTGGGACCCTCAAATAATGAAAAACTGTTTTTT
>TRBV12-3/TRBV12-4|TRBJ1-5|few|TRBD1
CASSLTGGSNQPQHF
TGTGCCAGCAGTTTAACAGGGGGAAGCAATCAGCCCCAGCATTTT
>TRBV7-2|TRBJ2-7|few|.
CASSLGVGLYEQYF
TGTGCCAGCAGCTTAGGGGTGGGGTTGTACGAGCAGTACTTC